Listed below are T cell receptor beta chains from one sample, sequenced in a study of post-analysis software for immune sequencing data. One entry per CDR3 protein results from TCRdb running MiXCR on the PCR reads. Counted here are 820,000 or so distinct CDR3 sequences, approximately 57% occurring once; the ten biggest clones make up approximately 4.2%. Material for sequencing was blood. These receptors were obtained from a girl between 5 and 17 years old with multiple sclerosis. Each CDR3 is given with its conserved first and last residue. A D gene is named only where the DNA matches it firmly. Clone size is not always given. Where it is, it says once, few, many or a class for expanded clones.

>TRBD1|TRBV10-3|TRBJ2-1|-
CAISGNRGNEQFF
TGTGCCATCAGTGGAAACAGGGGGAATGAGCAGTTCTTC
>TRBD1|TRBV29-1|TRBJ1-2|few
CSVGGQGAYGYTF
TGCAGCGTTGGCGGACAGGGGGCCTATGGCTACACCTTC
>-|TRBV5-1|TRBJ1-4|-
CASSPGGGRKLFF
TGCGCCAGCAGCCCTGGGGGCGGTCGAAAACTGTTTTTT
>-|TRBV28|TRBJ1-2|-
CASSSDTTNYGYTF
TGTGCCAGCAGCTCTGATACCACTAACTATGGCTACACCTTC
>-|TRBV30|TRBJ1-2|-
CAWSIGTAYGYTF
TGTGCCTGGAGCATAGGGACGGCCTATGGCTACACCTTC
>-|TRBV3-1|TRBJ2-7|-
CASSQAADSSYEQYF
TGTGCCAGCAGCCAAGCGGCTGACAGCTCCTACGAGCAGTACTTC
>-|TRBV29-1|TRBJ2-1|-
CSVVVLSSYNEQFF
TGCAGCGTTGTGGTCCTAAGCTCCTACAATGAGCAGTTCTTC
>-|TRBV20-1|TRBJ2-1|few
CSASLRWDEQFF
TGCAGTGCTAGCTTGCGGTGGGATGAGCAGTTCTTC
>-|TRBV7-6|TRBJ2-7|once
CASSFSTEVYSYEQYF
TGTGCCAGCAGCTTTTCCACAGAAGTCTACTCCTACGAGCAGTACTTC
>TRBD1|TRBV29-1|TRBJ2-7|few
CSIKQGNPYEQYF
TGCAGTATTAAACAGGGGAATCCCTACGAGCAGTACTTC
>TRBD2|TRBV7-9|TRBJ2-5|-
CASSSPRGLAGRETQYF
TGTGCCAGCAGCTCCCCAAGGGGACTAGCGGGACGAGAGACCCAGTACTTC
>TRBD1|TRBV7-2|TRBJ1-2|-
CASSPSTGEFGGYTF
TGTGCCAGCAGCCCATCGACAGGGGAGTTTGGTGGCTACACCTTC
>TRBD1|TRBV5-1|TRBJ2-3|-
CASSIQGAQTDTQYF
TGCGCCAGCAGTATCCAGGGGGCGCAGACAGATACGCAGTATTTT
>-|TRBV11-2|TRBJ2-7|few
CASSLQHNEQYF
TGTGCCAGCAGCTTGCAACACAACGAGCAGTACTTC
>TRBD1|TRBV5-1|TRBJ1-1|-
CASSGLGQATNTEAFF
TGCGCCAGCAGCGGATTGGGACAGGCGACGAACACTGAAGCTTTCTTT
>-|TRBV6-6|TRBJ1-2|-
CASRGPAERGYTF
TGTGCCAGCAGGGGGCCCGCAGAGCGCGGCTACACCTTC
>-|TRBV12-5|TRBJ2-1|-
CASGERLSSYNEQFF
TGTGCTAGTGGTGAGAGACTCTCCTCCTACAATGAGCAGTTCTTC
>-|TRBV29-1|TRBJ2-7|few
CSVVFEGSYEQYF
TGCAGCGTTGTGTTCGAGGGGTCCTACGAGCAGTACTTC
>-|TRBV29-1|TRBJ1-1|-
CSVGSGQRNTEAFF
TGCAGCGTTGGTAGTGGGCAGAGGAACACTGAAGCTTTCTTT
>TRBD1|TRBV27|TRBJ2-3|-
CASSQRQGRLLQADTQYF
TGTGCCAGCAGTCAGCGACAGGGGCGACTCCTGCAAGCAGATACGCAGTATTTT
>-|TRBV20-1|TRBJ2-5|-
CSASSLLGETQYF
TGCAGTGCTAGCTCGCTACTGGGGGAGACCCAGTACTTC
>-|TRBV5-4|TRBJ1-2|few
CASSKSGRGSGGYTF
TGTGCCAGCAGTAAATCGGGACGGGGGAGCGGTGGCTACACCTTC
>TRBD1|TRBV6-1|TRBJ2-1|-
CASSPQPPTGISYNEQFF
TGTGCCAGCAGCCCACAACCTCCGACAGGGATCTCCTACAATGAGCAGTTCTTC
>-|TRBV4-1|TRBJ2-1|-
CASSQDTDEQFF
TGCGCCAGCAGCCAAGATACCGATGAGCAGTTCTTC
>TRBD1|TRBV29-1|TRBJ2-1|-
CSAHAGGSAYNEQFF
TGCAGCGCCCACGCAGGGGGTTCAGCCTACAATGAGCAGTTCTTC
>TRBD1|TRBV6-6|TRBJ1-1|-
CASSFSIGTANTEAFF
TGTGCCAGCAGTTTTTCGATAGGGACAGCGAACACTGAAGCTTTCTTT
>-|TRBV29-1|TRBJ2-1|-
CSTRDPPTVEQFF
TGCAGCACCCGGGACCCGCCCACTGTTGAGCAGTTCTTC
>-|TRBV7-9|TRBJ1-2|-
CASSAGFLNQYGYTF
TGCGCCAGCTCAGCTGGGTTTCTCAATCAGTACGGCTACACCTTC
>-|TRBV29-1|TRBJ2-1|-
CSVEPALAHVRVEQFF
TGCAGCGTGGAACCGGCCCTAGCGCATGTAAGAGTAGAGCAGTTCTTC
>-|TRBV5-1|TRBJ1-1|few
CASSSQRVSETEAFF
TGCGCCAGCAGCTCACAAAGGGTGTCGGAGACTGAAGCTTTCTTT
>-|TRBV5-8|TRBJ2-5|-
CASSLENGRGETQYF
TGTGCCAGCAGCTTGGAAAATGGCAGGGGCGAGACCCAGTACTTC
>-|TRBV7-7|TRBJ2-2|-
CASSPIQGTGELFF
TGTGCTAGCAGCCCCATCCAGGGGACGGGGGAGCTGTTTTTT
>TRBD2|TRBV20-1|TRBJ2-7|few
CSARGSHSYEQYF
TGCAGTGCTCGCGGGAGCCACTCCTACGAGCAGTACTTC
>TRBD2|TRBV3-1|TRBJ2-7|-
CASSTGIAGAYEQYF
TGTGCCAGCAGCACTGGGATAGCGGGAGCCTACGAGCAGTACTTC
>TRBD1|TRBV3-1|TRBJ1-2|-
CASSLPPGTGASGYTF
TGTGCCAGCAGCCTTCCCCCCGGGACAGGGGCAAGTGGCTACACCTTC
>-|TRBV20-1|TRBJ2-5|once
CSARGTGNRRETQYF
TGCAGTGCTAGGGGGACTGGTAACCGGCGGGAGACCCAGTACTTC
>TRBD1|TRBV7-3|TRBJ1-6|-
CASSYHRGLNSPLHF
TGTGCCAGCAGCTACCACAGGGGGCTAAATTCACCCCTCCACTTT